Presented here are 8 T cell receptor beta chains from one specimen sequenced in a study of T cell repertoires in cytomegalovirus infection. Their antigens are not known. TCRdb re-called the reads through MiXCR, storing one row per CDR3 protein. The sample has 650,000 to 850,000 distinct CDR3 sequences, under 35% seen once. Sequencing used cultured CD8+ T cells from PBMCs, obtained from culture after CMV antigen stimulation. The origin of the receptors is a human donor in good health (CMV status not recorded). Some clones in this sample may be carry-over from other donors' samples.

This clonotype was seen ten or more times. V and J are TRBV7-2 and TRBJ1-2, with TRBD1 as a possible D gene (5 bases). The CDR3 totals 15 residues. V was shortened by 1 base and J by 8 bases, with 17 bases between the two germline ends. From germline, CDR1 is SGHTA and CDR2 FQGNSA. The CDR3 loop is CASSLVQGATRGYTF. In nucleotides, the CDR3 is TGTGCCAGCAGCTTAGTCCAGGGCGCCACTCGAGGCTACACCTTC.

This clonotype was seen a few times. The rearrangement links TRBV7-6 to TRBJ2-7; D unresolved. The CDR3 runs to 14 residues. V lost 1 base and J 1 base, leaving 8 bases between the germline ends. From germline, CDR1 is SGHVS and CDR2 FNYEAQ. CDR3 nucleotide sequence: TGTGCCAGCAGCTTAGATCTCCAGTCCTACGAGCAGTACGTC. Translating it yields CASSLDLQSYEQYV.

To note about this clonotype: An end of the junction does not agree with germline; a read error may underlie this. The genes are TRBV7-9 and TRBJ2-2; 7 bases agree with TRBD1. CDR3 size: 17 residues. The V gene's germline CDR1 is SEHNR and CDR2 FQNEAQ (reference sequence). CDR3 region: CASSPRGGGVNTGELSF. CDR3 bases: TGTGCCAGCAGCCCCCGAGGGGGCGGCGTTAACACCGGGGAGCTGTCTTTT.

This clonotype has a count of ten or more. The chain uses TRBV7-8 and TRBJ1-6; TRBD1 matches 9 bases. CDR1 is SGHVS and CDR2 is FQNEAQ in the germline V gene. V shed 1 base, J shed 9 bases, and the junction held 7 bases outside the gene matches. This CDR3 contains 16 residues. CDR3 protein: CASSLETQGAGSPLHF. The CDR3, as DNA: TGTGCCAGCAGCTTAGAGACACAGGGGGCTGGTTCACCCCTCCACTTT.

V gene TRBV2 combines with J gene TRBJ1-3, with no clear D. Trimming removed 6 bases from V and 3 bases from J, with 18 bases in between. Germline CDR1 is SNHLY and CDR2 is FYNNEI. The length of the CDR3 is 16 residues. The CDR3 loop is CASRYLSTRDGNTIYF. The CDR3 DNA reads as TGTGCCAGCAGATACCTTTCGACCCGGGATGGAAACACCATATATTTT.

The rearrangement joins TRBV13 to TRBJ2-2; 7 nucleotides match TRBD2. This CDR3 has 16 residues. Germline V gene sequence: CDR1 PRHDT, CDR2 FYEKMQ (reference sequence). With 4 bases clipped from V and 0 bases from J, the junction kept 5 bases outside the gene matches. As DNA, the CDR3 is TGTGCCAGCAGCTCCCGGGACTACCCGAACACCGGGGAGCTGTTTTTT. Its translation: CASSSRDYPNTGELFF.

The chain joins TRBV6-5 to TRBJ1-1; D remains unclear. V lost 0 bases, J lost 0 bases, and 11 bases lay in between. Germline CDR1 MNHEY, CDR2 SVGAGI. This CDR3 is built from 16 residues. The CDR3 nucleotides are TGTGCCAGCAGTTACTCGATAAGTTACATGAACACTGAAGCTTTCTTT. Translation: CASSYSISYMNTEAFF.

The chain joins TRBV6-1 to TRBJ2-3, with D hard to call. The germline V gene has CDR1 MNHNS and CDR2 SASEGT. V dropped 4 bases and J dropped 2 bases, with 10 bases sitting between them. The CDR3 length is 14 residues. As DNA, the CDR3 is TGTGCCAGCAGTGCCTTGGGATCCACAGATACGCAGTATTTT. Encoded protein: CASSALGSTDTQYF.